The 11 T cell receptor beta chains reported below all come from one sample, sequenced in a study of T-cell reconstitution after alpha-beta-depleted transplantation in children. TCRbeta library preparation incorporated unique molecular identifiers. TCRdb reanalysed the PCR reads using MiXCR and keeps one entry per CDR3 protein. Of fewer than 150,000 distinct CDR3 sequences listed, about 9.5% are singletons. The source material was PBMCs, mostly from graft donor cells, sampled 180 days after TCRalphabeta/CD19-depleted stem cell transplant. The receptors were gathered from a girl under three years old who had a stem cell transplant for combined immunodeficiency, so the T cells may come from the graft donor.

The table lists this clonotype with a few counts. The rearrangement links TRBV9 to TRBJ2-2; 8 bases are a match to TRBD2. Germline V gives CDR1 SGDLS, CDR2 YYNGEE. CDR3 length equals 17 residues. V was pared by 3 bases and J by 5 bases, with 12 bases of the junction left unmatched. In DNA form, the CDR3 reads TGTGCCAGCAGCGCCCTTAGAGGGCGGGGGGATACCGGGGAGCTGTTTTTT. Encoded protein: CASSALRGRGDTGELFF.

This clonotype was found a few times. The genes are TRBV12-3 or TRBV12-4 and TRBJ1-5, with TRBD1 as a possible D gene (5 bases). V was clipped by 6 bases and J by 3 bases, with 12 bases between them. The CDR3 has 14 amino acids. The CDR3 DNA is TGTGCCAGCAGGGGCGGGGGGGTCAATCAGCCCCAGCATTTT. This translates into CASRGGGVNQPQHF.

This clonotype was counted a few times. J is TRBJ2-7 and V is TRBV5-1, with 7 bases fitting TRBD1. The CDR3 has 12 residues. Per the germline V gene, CDR1 is SGHRS and CDR2 is YFSETQ. The J segment lost 5 bases and the V segment lost 2 bases, leaving 1 base of the junction unmatched. CDR3 residues: CASSFTGDEQYF. The CDR3 nucleotides read TGCGCCAGCAGCTTTACAGGGGACGAGCAGTACTTC.

This clonotype was detected ten times or more. The V call is TRBV6-2 or TRBV6-3, the J call TRBJ2-7; D possibly corresponds to TRBD1 (5 bases). Germline CDR1 and CDR2: MNHEY and SVGEGT. Trimming cost V 6 bases and J 1 base, with 10 bases left between them. This CDR3 spans 13 amino acids. The CDR3 DNA follows: TGTGCCAGCAGAGATCAGGGATCCTACGAGCAGTACTTC. Its translation is CASRDQGSYEQYF.

This clonotype showed up just a few times. The V call is TRBV7-3, the J call TRBJ2-5, with 15 bases that match TRBD2. The CDR3 loop spans 18 amino acids. With V trimmed by 5 bases and J by 5 bases, 12 bases remained unmatched. CDR1 and CDR2 (germline): SGHTA, FQGTGA. The CDR3 nucleotides are TGTGCCAGCAGCCCCGGACTGGGACTAGCGGGGGGCGGGGAGACCCAGTACTTC. This translates into CASSPGLGLAGGGETQYF.

The gene calls are TRBV19 and TRBJ2-1, with 8 bases that match TRBD1. This CDR3 contains 16 residues. Germline V gives CDR1 LNHDA, CDR2 SQIVND (reference sequence). J gave up 6 bases and V 3 bases, and 10 bases lay outside the gene matches. CDR3 nucleotides: TGTGCCAGTAGTATCTACGGGACAGGAGTTTCCAATGAGCAGTTCTTC. Translated, it gives CASSIYGTGVSNEQFF.

This clonotype was counted only a few times. The rearrangement joins TRBV4-1 to TRBJ1-2; D uncertain. The V end was cut by 0 bases, the J end by 8 bases, with 13 bases between. The CDR3 runs to 14 residues. Per the germline V gene, CDR1 is MGHRA and CDR2 is YSYEKL. The CDR3 DNA follows: TGCGCCAGCAGCCAAGATAGAAAGAGCTGGGGCTACACCTTC. This gives the protein CASSQDRKSWGYTF.

This sequence joins TRBV12-3 or TRBV12-4 and TRBJ2-1; 13 nucleotides align to TRBD2. The CDR3 spans 16 residues. Trimming at V came to 5 bases and at J to 6 bases, leaving 7 bases not matched to a gene. CDR3: CASSRQLAGGPNEQFF. CDR3 sequence (DNA): TGTGCCAGCAGTCGTCAACTAGCGGGGGGGCCCAATGAGCAGTTCTTC.

This clonotype was seen more than once but under ten times. V and J are TRBV29-1 and TRBJ2-3; tentative D call: TRBD2 (6 bases). Trimming removed 0 bases at V and 9 bases at J, with 13 bases between. Germline CDR1 SQVTM, CDR2 ANQGSEA. The CDR3 length is 13 residues. The CDR3 spells CSVEDGRRRTQYF. CDR3 nucleotide sequence: TGCAGCGTTGAAGATGGGAGGAGGCGGACGCAGTATTTT.

The sample holds a few counts of this clonotype. This chain joins TRBV2 and TRBJ2-7, with a weak D call TRBD1 (6 bases). V gave up 7 bases and J gave up 0 bases, with 25 bases separating them. The CDR3 loop spans 18 amino acids. The V gene's germline CDR1 is SNHLY and CDR2 FYNNEI. The CDR3: CASNPMGVRVQGSYEQYF. In nucleotides, the CDR3 is TGTGCCAGCAATCCAATGGGGGTAAGGGTACAGGGCTCCTACGAGCAGTACTTC. The full variable domain, completed using reference TRBV2 and TRBJ2-7, is EPEVTQTPSHQVTQMGQEVILRCVPISNHLYFYWYRQILGQKVEFLVSFYNNEISEKSEIFDDQFSVERPDGSNFTLKIRSTKLEDSAMYFCASNPMGVRVQGSYEQYFGPGTRLTVT.

This clonotype was recorded at least ten times. The chain employs TRBV7-2 and TRBJ2-4; 7 positions match TRBD2. The V gene end was trimmed by 3 bases and the J gene end by 2 bases; junction bases not matched to a gene: 4. There are 15 residues in the CDR3. Germline CDR1 SGHTA, CDR2 FQGNSA. The CDR3 bases are TGTGCCAGCAGCTTTGAAGCGGGGTCCAAAAACATTCAGTACTTC. It translates to CASSFEAGSKNIQYF. The whole variable domain, remainder taken from reference TRBV7-2 and TRBJ2-4, is GAGVSQSPSNKVTEKGKDVELRCDPISGHTALYWYRQSLGQGLEFLIYFQGNSAPDKSGLPSDRFSAERTGGSVSTLTIQRTQQEDSAVYLCASSFEAGSKNIQYFGAGTRLSVL.